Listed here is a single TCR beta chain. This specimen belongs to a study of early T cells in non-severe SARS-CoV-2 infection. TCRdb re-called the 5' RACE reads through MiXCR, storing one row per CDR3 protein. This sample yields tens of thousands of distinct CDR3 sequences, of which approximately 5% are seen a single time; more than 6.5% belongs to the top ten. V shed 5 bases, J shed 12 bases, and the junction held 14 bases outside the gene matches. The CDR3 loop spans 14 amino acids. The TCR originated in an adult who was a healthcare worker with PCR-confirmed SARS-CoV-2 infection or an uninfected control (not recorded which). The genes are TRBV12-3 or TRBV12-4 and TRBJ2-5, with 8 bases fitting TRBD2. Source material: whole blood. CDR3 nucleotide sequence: TGTGCCAGCAGTCAGACGGGACTAGAAGGAAGGAAGTACTTC. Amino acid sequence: CASSQTGLEGRKYF.